A selection of T cell receptor beta chains follows, all from one sample in a study of T-cell memory formation after mild COVID-19. TCRdb re-called the 5' RACE reads through MiXCR, storing one row per CDR3 protein. Among about 270,000 distinct CDR3 sequences listed, 15% to 20% were seen once. Sequencing used PBMCs or a T cell subset sorted from them (not recorded which). The origin of the receptors is a man between 18 and 35 years old who had mild COVID-19 (a few samples of this study predate the infection). Cell type and time point are not known. Each CDR3 is given with its conserved first and last residue. The D gene is left open where the match is weak. The size of a clone is reported for some rows only, either as once, few or many, or as a class for expanded clones.

size: once; D: .; J: TRBJ1-2; V: TRBV7-2; DNA: TGTGCCAGCAGCTCATCCCCCGCACTGGACTATCGCTACACCTTC; CDR3: CASSSSPALDYRYTF
size: .; D: TRBD2; J: TRBJ2-3; V: TRBV11-1; DNA: TGTGCCAGCAGACTTACGGGACTAGTCGCAGATACGCAGTATTTT; CDR3: CASRLTGLVADTQYF
size: .; D: .; J: TRBJ2-1; V: TRBV15; DNA: TGTGCCACCAGCAGAGATCCGAATGAGCAGTTCTTC; CDR3: CATSRDPNEQFF
size: few; D: .; J: TRBJ1-2; V: TRBV20-1; DNA: TGCAGTGCTAGAGGGGACATCTCGGGGTATGGCTACACCTTC; CDR3: CSARGDISGYGYTF
size: .; D: .; J: TRBJ2-1; V: TRBV7-8; DNA: TGTGCCAGCAGCTTAGCACAGGGCAATGAGCAGTTCTTC; CDR3: CASSLAQGNEQFF
size: many; D: TRBD2; J: TRBJ2-7; V: TRBV5-1; DNA: TGCGCCAGCAGCTTGGCCGGGGAGGGGCCCACGAGCTACGAGCAGTACTTC; CDR3: CASSLAGEGPTSYEQYF
size: .; D: TRBD2; J: TRBJ2-5; V: TRBV6-5; DNA: TGTGCCAGCAAAACTAGCGGGGTGGAGACCCAGTACTTC; CDR3: CASKTSGVETQYF
size: .; D: .; J: TRBJ2-7; V: TRBV11-2; DNA: TGTGCCAGCAGCGCTCTGCCCCAGGGGATCACCTACGAGCAGTACTTC; CDR3: CASSALPQGITYEQYF
size: few; D: .; J: TRBJ1-5; V: TRBV5-4; DNA: TGTGCCAGCAGCCGAGCCAAGACAGCGAATCAGCCCCAGCATTTT; CDR3: CASSRAKTANQPQHF
size: few; D: .; J: TRBJ1-1; V: TRBV4-3; DNA: TGCGCCAGCAGCCAAGGCAGGGGAGGCGAGGGTACTGAAGCTTTCTTT; CDR3: CASSQGRGGEGTEAFF
size: .; D: .; J: TRBJ1-1; V: TRBV28; DNA: TGTGCCAGCAGTTTGGCCCCCTCCCCTGGAGCTTTCTTT; CDR3: CASSLAPSPGAFF
size: few; D: .; J: TRBJ2-7; V: TRBV19; DNA: TGTGCCAGTAGTAGCGGTCTTACAGATAGGGAGCAGTACTTC; CDR3: CASSSGLTDREQYF